The 20 T cell receptor beta chains below come from one sample, sequenced in a study of blood T cell repertoires in COVID-19. Using immunoSEQ multiplex PCR, the repertoire was profiled, and TCRdb retains in-frame clones only, with some absent. The data contain approximately 360,000 clones, 80% to 90% of them singletons. The material sequenced was peripheral blood. These receptors all come from a man in his forties or fifties with acute or convalescent COVID-19.

J is TRBJ1-5 and V is TRBV19; tentatively, D is TRBD1 (5 bases). There are 14 residues in the CDR3. Germline values: CDR1 LNHDA, CDR2 SQIVND (reference sequence). V was cut by 8 bases and J by 7 bases, with 18 bases left in between. CDR3 bases: TGTGCCAGTGGTACGCAGGGCGGGGGGCAGCCCCAGCATTTT. This encodes CASGTQGGGQPQHF.

This clone has a handful of counts. The J gene is TRBJ2-1, the V gene TRBV10-3; 12 nucleotides line up with TRBD2. The germline gives CDR1 ENHRY, CDR2 SYGVKD. V shed 6 bases, J shed 4 bases, and the junction held 4 bases outside the gene matches. The CDR3 is made up of 15 amino acids. The CDR3 nucleotides are TGTGCCATCAGGAACACTAGCGGGAGGTACAATGAGCAGTTCTTC. This sequence encodes CAIRNTSGRYNEQFF.

This clone appeared once. The rearrangement joins TRBV5-6 to TRBJ1-6; TRBD1 aligns across 7 bases. V was clipped by 1 base and J by 6 bases; unmatched bases: 1. This CDR3 has 14 residues. The germline CDR1 and CDR2 sequences are SGHDT and YYEEEE. This CDR3 is CASSLQGVNSPLHF. The CDR3 coding sequence is TGTGCCAGCAGCTTGCAGGGGGTTAATTCACCCCTCCACTTT. Full variable domain (remainder filled in from reference TRBV5-6 and TRBJ1-6): DAGVTQSPTHLIKTRGQQVTLRCSPKSGHDTVSWYQQALGQGPQFIFQYYEEEERQRGNFPDRFSGHQFPNYSSELNVNALLLGDSALYLCASSLQGVNSPLHFGNGTRLTVT.

The chain is built from TRBV5-1 and TRBJ1-6; possibly TRBD1 for D (5 bases). The germline V gene has CDR1 SGHRS and CDR2 YFSETQ. This CDR3 contains 15 residues. Trimming shortened V by 4 bases and J by 7 bases, and 15 bases separated the two germline ends. The CDR3 DNA reads as TGCGCCAGCAGCCCTTGGGGAGGGGTCAATTCACCCCTCCACTTT. As protein: CASSPWGGVNSPLHF.

This chain uses TRBV6-5 with TRBJ2-2; D is perhaps TRBD2 (7 bases). CDR1 MNHEY and CDR2 SVGAGI come from the germline V gene. This CDR3 comprises 15 residues. V shed 8 bases and J shed 3 bases, with 16 bases lying between them. CDR3 amino acids: CASLEGGPHTGELFF. In DNA form, the CDR3 reads TGTGCCAGCCTAGAGGGGGGGCCTCACACCGGGGAGCTGTTTTTT.

This clone has only a few counts. V is TRBV11-3 and J is TRBJ2-2; no definite D call. V lost 1 base and J lost 5, with 5 bases in between. The CDR3 loop spans 13 amino acids. Germline lookup yields CDR1 SGHNT and CDR2 YENEEA. The DNA for the CDR3 is TGTGCCAGCAGCTTAGGTCGTACCGGGGAGCTGTTTTTT. Amino acids: CASSLGRTGELFF.

This chain connects TRBV5-6 to TRBJ1-2; possibly TRBD1 for D (5 bases). The CDR3 is 14 amino acids. V was trimmed by 4 bases and J by 4 bases, leaving 14 bases between them. Germline V lookup: CDR1 SGHDT, CDR2 YYEEEE. The CDR3 is CASSVQGYSYGYTF. CDR3 in DNA: TGTGCCAGCAGCGTCCAGGGATATAGCTATGGCTACACCTTC. Combining the CDR3 with reference TRBV5-6 and TRBJ1-2 gives the whole variable domain DAGVTQSPTHLIKTRGQQVTLRCSPKSGHDTVSWYQQALGQGPQFIFQYYEEEERQRGNFPDRFSGHQFPNYSSELNVNALLLGDSALYLCASSVQGYSYGYTFGSGTRLTVV.

The chain links TRBV3-1 (or the pseudogene TRBV3-2) to TRBJ2-3; TRBD2 matches 8 bases. V lost 1 base to trimming and J lost 3 bases; unmatched junction nucleotides: 6. CDR1 and CDR2 (germline): LGHDT, YNNKEL (reference sequence). This CDR3 has 16 amino acids. CDR3 in amino acids: CASSQALAAGTDTQYF. The CDR3 DNA reads as TGTGCCAGCAGCCAAGCACTAGCGGCTGGGACAGATACGCAGTATTTT.

V usage is TRBV7-8 and J usage is TRBJ2-1, with D possibly matching TRBD2 (5 bases). CDR1 SGHVS and CDR2 FQNEAQ come from the germline V gene. This CDR3 is 16 amino acids long. Deletions cut 3 bases from V and 0 bases from J, with 12 bases between. CDR3 nucleotide sequence: TGTGCCAGCAGCTTCTTTTCGGGAATCTCCTACAATGAGCAGTTCTTC. Its translation: CASSFFSGISYNEQFF.

This chain joins TRBV28 and TRBJ2-2, with 7 bases that match TRBD1. The CDR3 sequence is 16 residues long. Per the germline V gene, CDR1 is MDHEN and CDR2 is SYDVKM. The V segment lost 5 bases and the J segment 6 bases; nucleotides outside the gene matches: 12. CDR3 sequence (DNA): TGTGCCAGCAGTGGCTTTAGGAGACAGGGACCCGGGGAGCTGTTTTTT. It encodes CASSGFRRQGPGELFF.

V usage is TRBV19 and J usage is TRBJ2-2; possible D gene TRBD1, 6 bases. V dropped 6 bases and J dropped 0 bases, with 11 bases sitting between them. The CDR3 loop spans 15 amino acids. In germline, CDR1 is LNHDA, CDR2 SQIVND (reference sequence). CDR3 protein: CASRQGQTNTGELFF. In DNA, the CDR3 is TGTGCCAGTAGACAGGGCCAGACGAACACCGGGGAGCTGTTTTTT. The variable domain in full, completed from reference TRBV19 and TRBJ2-2, reads DGGITQSPKYLFRKEGQNVTLSCEQNLNHDAMYWYRQDPGQGLRLIYYSQIVNDFQKGDIAEGYSVSREKKESFPLTVTSAQKNPTAFYLCASRQGQTNTGELFFGEGSRLTVL.

The V call is TRBV28, the J call TRBJ2-1; D uncertain. V was shortened by 3 bases and J by 3 bases, with 6 bases between the two germline ends. Germline-derived CDR1 and CDR2 are MDHEN and SYDVKM. This CDR3 has 13 amino acids. The CDR3 region is CASSLLVYNEQFF. CDR3 nucleotides: TGTGCCAGCAGTTTGCTAGTCTACAATGAGCAGTTCTTC.

Regarding this clone: Other nucleotide sequences in the sample specify the same CDR3. V is TRBV19 and J is TRBJ1-1, with 7 bases fitting TRBD1. Germline CDR1 reads LNHDA; CDR2 reads SQIVND (reference sequence). J lost 5 bases, V lost 6 bases, and 6 bases had no gene match. This CDR3 contains 13 residues. The CDR3 coding sequence is TGTGCCAGTAGAGACAGGGCCGGGACTGAAGCTTTCTTT. This encodes CASRDRAGTEAFF.

The sample holds one count of this clone. The chain recombines TRBV5-8 with TRBJ2-1, with D perhaps matching TRBD1 (6 bases). V dropped 3 bases and J dropped 15 bases, with 13 bases sitting between them. The CDR3 is 11 residues long. Germline CDR1 SGHTS, CDR2 YDEGEE. CDR3 bases: TGTGCCAGCAGCTGGGGACATGGAGGGTTCTTC. Translated, it gives CASSWGHGGFF.

This chain joins TRBV6-2 or TRBV6-3 and TRBJ1-2; D is uncertain. The CDR3 spans 14 residues. The ends were cut back, 4 bases at V and 4 bases at J, with 13 bases in the middle. Germline V gene lookup returns CDR1 MNHEY and CDR2 SVGEGT. CDR3 loop: CASSFSDGIYGYTF. CDR3 in DNA: TGTGCCAGCAGTTTCTCAGACGGGATCTATGGCTACACCTTC.

This chain joins TRBV18 and TRBJ2-3; perhaps TRBD1 as D (5 bases). The CDR3 is 14 amino acids. V was pared by 3 bases and J by 5 bases, with 12 bases between. Germline-derived CDR1 and CDR2 are KGHSH and LQKENI. The CDR3 region has the DNA TGTGCCAGCTCACCGGGGCAGGTCGAAGATACGCAGTATTTT. Translated, it gives CASSPGQVEDTQYF.

The chain employs TRBV28 and TRBJ2-2, with TRBD1 matching 9 bases. Per germline, CDR1 MDHEN and CDR2 SYDVKM. The CDR3 is 15 residues long. Trimming took 10 bases from V and 4 from J; bases not matched to a gene: 10. CDR3 in amino acids: CAIQVPGQGTGELFF. The CDR3 nucleotides are TGTGCCATTCAAGTGCCGGGACAGGGCACCGGGGAGCTGTTTTTT.

This clone was recorded once. The identical CDR3 is also encoded by other nucleotide sequences in the sample. The chain has TRBV5-1 and TRBJ2-1, with D unclear. V lost 2 bases to trimming and J lost 5 bases, with 2 bases between them. Germline loops: CDR1 SGHRS, CDR2 YFSETQ. The CDR3 has 11 amino acids. In DNA form, the CDR3 reads TGCGCCAGCAGCTTTAACAATGAGCAGTTCTTC. Amino acids: CASSFNNEQFF.

The chain carries TRBV7-3 and TRBJ2-1, with 10 bases identical to TRBD2. Looked up from germline, CDR1 is SGHTA and CDR2 is FQGTGA. Germline trimming cut 2 bases from V and 9 bases from J; bases unmatched to any gene: 4. There are 14 residues in the CDR3. CDR3 sequence reads: CASSLLAGASEQFF. Written as DNA, the CDR3 is TGTGCCAGCAGCTTACTAGCGGGAGCAAGTGAGCAGTTCTTC.

V gene TRBV4-3 combines with J gene TRBJ1-6, with TRBD1 matching 9 bases. Unmatched junction bases numbered 6, after V lost 5 bases and J lost 7 bases. CDR1 LGHNA and CDR2 YSLEER come from the germline V gene. This CDR3 has 15 amino acids. The CDR3 DNA reads as TGCGCCAGCAGCGTCCGGGACAGGGAGAATTCACCCCTCCACTTT. The encoded protein is CASSVRDRENSPLHF.